These T cell receptor beta chains were read from a single sample in a study of T cells expressing NK-cell markers. One entry per CDR3 protein, without DNA, is what TCRdb gives after re-calling the 5' RACE reads. Its table records about 460,000 distinct CDR3 sequences. Sequenced input: blood T cells: a sorted CD56 or NKG2C T cell subset, CD4+ or CD8+ T cells, or bulk PBMC T cells (not recorded which). The receptors derive from a woman in her forties or fifties in good health. Each CDR3 is given with its conserved first and last residue. Fields, in order: V gene, J gene, CDR3 protein.

TRBV10-3	TRBJ2-1	CAISGGLNEQFF
TRBV5-5	TRBJ1-4	CASSLGQPSEKLFF
TRBV5-1	TRBJ1-2	CASRDRAGGYTF
TRBV28	TRBJ1-4	CASSSGLGATNEKLFF
TRBV19	TRBJ2-2	CASSRGRDTGELFF
TRBV12-3/TRBV12-4	TRBJ1-2	CASSFRRGGYTF
TRBV11-2	TRBJ2-1	CASNAAGLAGNEQFF
TRBV7-7	TRBJ2-1	CASSLDSGEQFF
TRBV5-1	TRBJ2-1	CASSLLASGRSEQFF
TRBV7-4	TRBJ2-7	CASNLLAGGLCAYEQYF
TRBV28	TRBJ1-1	CASSLLAGSPEAFF
TRBV12-3/TRBV12-4	TRBJ2-7	CASSTGILTYEQYF
TRBV4-1	TRBJ1-2	CASSQDKRDSRLGGYTF
TRBV21-1	TRBJ2-1	CASSKVFSEEIYNEQFF
TRBV14	TRBJ2-1	CASSQPPRLYNEQFF
TRBV6-1	TRBJ2-4	CASSEASTTAKNIQYF
TRBV20-1	TRBJ2-3	CSAQIAGKHTDTQYF
TRBV20-1	TRBJ2-3	CSASSLTSRFGTDTQYF
TRBV7-6	TRBJ2-2	CASSPMVWGDTGELFF
TRBV6-6	TRBJ2-2	CASNAGGGELFF
TRBV9	TRBJ1-2	CASSVGPGDGYTF
TRBV19	TRBJ1-1	CASSMSGSPARGAFF
TRBV7-3	TRBJ2-1	CASSLTSVEEQFF
TRBV5-1	TRBJ2-3	CASHTYSGRAADTQYF
TRBV12-3/TRBV12-4	TRBJ2-7	CASSFAGRGSYEQYF
TRBV29-1	TRBJ1-1	CSVERRLDTEAFF
TRBV7-6	TRBJ2-2	CASSPAGSLNTGELFF
TRBV7-9	TRBJ1-4	CASSLVGGRSNEKLFF